Listed below are T cell receptor beta chains from one sample, sequenced in a study of post-analysis software for immune sequencing data. MiXCR, applied by TCRdb to the PCR reads, yields one record per CDR3 protein. The table records some 190,000 distinct CDR3 sequences, over 25% of them present only once. The specimen was blood. These receptors all stem from a girl between 2 and 17 years old with multiple sclerosis. Both conserved end residues are trimmed from each CDR3. Clone size, where shown, is once, few, many, or a class for clones that have expanded.

J gene,clone size,V gene,CDR3 protein
TRBJ1-2,many,TRBV20-1,SARTRINYGYT
TRBJ2-5,many,TRBV7-9,ASMSSGETQY
TRBJ2-3,many,TRBV28,ASSAPSTDTQY
TRBJ1-1,.,TRBV4-1,AGSQENPGGGAF
TRBJ1-1,few,TRBV28,ASSLFSHAKQAF
TRBJ2-1,many,TRBV20-1,SALDLGHRISNEQF
TRBJ2-4,.,TRBV2,ASGQGGAKNIQY
TRBJ2-7,few,TRBV7-9,ASSPRLGAGGTYEQY
TRBJ1-2,few,TRBV7-9,ASDGSNYGYT
TRBJ1-2,once,TRBV6-5,ASRQNSDYGYT
TRBJ2-3,many,TRBV5-1,ASSQDSDTQY
TRBJ2-1,many,TRBV29-1,SVEERVGATSYNEQF
.,.,TRBV7-9,ASSAPTSCGTQY
TRBJ2-1,.,TRBV3-1,ASSLGTMTNEQF
TRBJ2-1,.,TRBV20-1,SARPITSGSYEQF
TRBJ2-1,.,TRBV27,ASTPNEQF
TRBJ2-3,few,TRBV24-1,ATRSRTDTQY
TRBJ1-1,few,TRBV4-1,ASSQAPQGVFTEAF
TRBJ2-1,many,TRBV7-2,ASSARLFSSSYNEQF
TRBJ2-1,.,TRBV7-9,ASSSQGVAYNEQF
TRBJ1-1,.,TRBV12-3/TRBV12-4,ASRYWDRGPYTEAF
TRBJ2-1,.,TRBV28,ASTSRGPAYNEQF
TRBJ2-1,many,TRBV7-9,ASSLGLGGEQF
TRBJ1-2,.,TRBV11-2,ASSLWTANYGYT
TRBJ2-6,.,TRBV29-1,SVEEGWSAARVLT
TRBJ2-2,.,TRBV6-5,ASSYRQGARGGELF
TRBJ2-7,many,TRBV7-9,ASSLAGGNEQY
TRBJ1-2,many,TRBV6-5,ASSRDSRNYGYT
TRBJ2-1,many,TRBV15,ATSRDPASESYNEQF
TRBJ2-1,.,TRBV19,ASSNRQRDEQF
TRBJ1-6,.,TRBV3-1,ASSRTGFSDSPLH
TRBJ2-3,many,TRBV20-1,SARAGGPTDTQY
TRBJ1-1,.,TRBV29-1,SVQGRGQGGTEAF
TRBJ1-6,.,TRBV14,ASSQVRDNSPLH
.,.,TRBV30,ASQAGGSYEQF
TRBJ2-1,many,TRBV29-1,SVVGTGLAAYNEQF
TRBJ1-1,many,TRBV29-1,SAGQGSTEAF
TRBJ1-1,.,TRBV5-1,ASSRATGMNTEAF
TRBJ2-2,few,TRBV11-3,ASQGSSGELF
TRBJ2-4,many,TRBV28,AIGAGGWEAKNIQY
TRBJ2-1,few,TRBV7-9,ASSPTSGEGWWEQF
TRBJ2-7,many,TRBV20-1,SARDVDRSYEQY
TRBJ2-4,.,TRBV7-9,ASSLVTLTKNIQY
TRBJ2-1,.,TRBV7-2,ASSFDRGRNEQF
TRBJ2-7,many,TRBV7-8,ASSPRDRAYEQY